The entry that follows covers one T cell receptor beta chain sequence. The target antigen is unknown. The sample comes from a study of CD8 T cells in Susac syndrome. CDR1 and CDR2 (germline): MNHEY, SMNVEV (reference sequence). J lost 2 bases, V lost 5 bases, and 6 bases had no gene match. There are 15 residues in the CDR3. RNA amounts of about 0.5 to 1 ug underwent reverse transcription with random hexamers. A multiplex approach, immunoSEQ multiplex PCR, amplified TCR beta CDR3 across 54 Vbeta and 13 Jbeta. One entry per CDR3 protein, called by TCRdb with MiXCR from the immunoSEQ multiplex PCR reads. The sample yields about 300,000 distinct CDR3 sequences, roughly 85% seen once. Included as multiple sclerosis controls were treatment-naive patients who had stable or active relapsing-remitting disease. TEMRA cells were enriched by FACS, and CD4+ and CD8+ T cells were negatively isolated. Findings of the study overall: As the study acknowledged, the number of individuals in its TCR sequencing and HLA analysis was relatively small.

Sequencing used CD8+ T cells from PBMCs. This clonotype was sampled from a human donor with multiple sclerosis. This chain connects TRBV27 to TRBJ2-7; 10 nucleotides agree with TRBD1. In nucleotides, the CDR3 is TGTGCCAGCAGTCCGAGGGGACAGGGGACCTACGAGCAGTACTTC. Its translation is CASSPRGQGTYEQYF.